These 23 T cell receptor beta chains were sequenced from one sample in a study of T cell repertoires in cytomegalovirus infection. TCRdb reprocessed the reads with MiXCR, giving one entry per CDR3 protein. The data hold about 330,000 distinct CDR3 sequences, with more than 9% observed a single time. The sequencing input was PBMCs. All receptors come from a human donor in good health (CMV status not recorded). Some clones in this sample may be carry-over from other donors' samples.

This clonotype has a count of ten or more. The CDR3: CASSPRSSRSGANVLTF. The DNA for the CDR3 is TGTGCCAGCAGTCCTCGGTCATCCCGCTCTGGGGCCAACGTCCTGACTTTC. The genes are TRBV27 and TRBJ2-6; D unresolved. V lost 5 bases to trimming and J lost 0 bases, with 14 bases between them. The CDR3 loop spans 17 amino acids. The V gene's germline CDR1 is MNHEY and CDR2 SMNVEV (reference sequence).

The DNA of the CDR3 is TGTGCCAGCAGCGCTAGCGGGGGGAGTACCGGGGAGCTGTTTTTT. Protein product: CASSASGGSTGELFF. V gene TRBV7-2 combines with J gene TRBJ2-2; 11 positions agree with TRBD2. CDR3 length equals 15 residues. Germline-derived CDR1 and CDR2 are SGHTA and FQGNSA. Trimming at V came to 5 bases and at J to 5 bases, leaving 4 bases not matched to a gene.

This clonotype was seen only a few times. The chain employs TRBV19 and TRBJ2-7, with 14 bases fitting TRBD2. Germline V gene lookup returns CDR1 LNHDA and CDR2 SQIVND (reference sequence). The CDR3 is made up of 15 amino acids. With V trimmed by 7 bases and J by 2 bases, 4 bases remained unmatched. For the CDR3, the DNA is TGTGCCAGTACCCGGACTAGCGGGGGGCCCTACGAGCAGTACTTC. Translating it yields CASTRTSGGPYEQYF.

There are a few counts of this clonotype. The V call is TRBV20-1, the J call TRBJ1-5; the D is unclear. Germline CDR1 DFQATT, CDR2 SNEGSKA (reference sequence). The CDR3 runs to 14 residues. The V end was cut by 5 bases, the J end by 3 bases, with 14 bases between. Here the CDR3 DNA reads TGCAGTGCTCGTTCTACTCCCCCCAATCAGCCCCAGCATTTT. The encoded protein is CSARSTPPNQPQHF.

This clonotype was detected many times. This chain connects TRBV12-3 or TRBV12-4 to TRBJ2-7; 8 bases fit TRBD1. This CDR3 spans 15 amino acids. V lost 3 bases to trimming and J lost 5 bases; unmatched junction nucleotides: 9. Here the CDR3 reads CASSFVGQGYHEQYF. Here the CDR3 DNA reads TGTGCCAGCAGTTTCGTCGGACAGGGCTACCACGAGCAGTACTTC.

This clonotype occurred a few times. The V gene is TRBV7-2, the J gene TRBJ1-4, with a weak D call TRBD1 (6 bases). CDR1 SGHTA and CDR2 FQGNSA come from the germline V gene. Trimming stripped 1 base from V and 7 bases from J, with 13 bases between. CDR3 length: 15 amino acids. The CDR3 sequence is CASSLDTGRFEKLFF. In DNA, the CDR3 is TGTGCCAGCAGCTTAGATACAGGGCGATTTGAAAAACTGTTTTTT. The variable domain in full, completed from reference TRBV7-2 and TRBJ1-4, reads GAGVSQSPSNKVTEKGKDVELRCDPISGHTALYWYRQSLGQGLEFLIYFQGNSAPDKSGLPSDRFSAERTGGSVSTLTIQRTQQEDSAVYLCASSLDTGRFEKLFFGSGTQLSVL.

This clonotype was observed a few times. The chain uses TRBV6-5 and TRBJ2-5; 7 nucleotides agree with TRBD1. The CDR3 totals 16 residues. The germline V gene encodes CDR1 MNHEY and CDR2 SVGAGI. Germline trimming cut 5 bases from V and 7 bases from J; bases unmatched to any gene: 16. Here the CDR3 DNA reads TGTGCCAGCAGTAGAACCCCGGGACAGACTTTATGGACCCAGTACTTC. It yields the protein CASSRTPGQTLWTQYF.

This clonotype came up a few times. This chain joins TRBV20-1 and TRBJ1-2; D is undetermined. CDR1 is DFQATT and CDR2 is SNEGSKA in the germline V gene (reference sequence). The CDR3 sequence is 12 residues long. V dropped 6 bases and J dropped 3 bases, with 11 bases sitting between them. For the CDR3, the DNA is TGCAGTGCACCGGGCACCTACTATGGCTACACCTTC. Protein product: CSAPGTYYGYTF.

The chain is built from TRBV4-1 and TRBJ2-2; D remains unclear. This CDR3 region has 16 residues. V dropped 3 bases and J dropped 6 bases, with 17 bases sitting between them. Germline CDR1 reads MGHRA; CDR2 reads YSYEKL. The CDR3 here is CASSQRTPSGPGELFF. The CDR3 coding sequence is TGCGCCAGCAGCCAGCGGACCCCCAGTGGGCCCGGGGAGCTGTTTTTT.

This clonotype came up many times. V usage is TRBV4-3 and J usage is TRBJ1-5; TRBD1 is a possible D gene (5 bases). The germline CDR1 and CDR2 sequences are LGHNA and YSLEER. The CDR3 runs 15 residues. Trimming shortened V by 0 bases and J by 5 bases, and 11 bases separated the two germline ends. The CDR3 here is CASSQDRRDDQPQHF. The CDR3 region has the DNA TGCGCCAGCAGCCAAGATCGGCGGGACGATCAGCCCCAGCATTTT.

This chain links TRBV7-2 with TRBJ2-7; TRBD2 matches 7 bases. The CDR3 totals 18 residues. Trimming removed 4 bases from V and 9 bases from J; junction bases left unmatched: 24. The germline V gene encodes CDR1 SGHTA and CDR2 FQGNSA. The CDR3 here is CASSSPTTIDSGYDGQYF. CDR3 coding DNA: TGTGCCAGCAGCTCACCCACGACCATTGATAGCGGGTACGATGGGCAGTACTTC.

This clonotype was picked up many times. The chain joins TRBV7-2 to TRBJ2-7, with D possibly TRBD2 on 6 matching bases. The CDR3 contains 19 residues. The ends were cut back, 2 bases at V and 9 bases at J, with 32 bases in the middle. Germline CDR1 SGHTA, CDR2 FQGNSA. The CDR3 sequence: CASSLSMGGKSTGLRAQYF. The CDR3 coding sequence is TGTGCCAGCAGCTTATCCATGGGGGGTAAAAGTACAGGCCTACGAGCGCAGTACTTC.

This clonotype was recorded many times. CDR3 nucleotides: TGTGCCAGCAGCTTAGGTTCTGTATTCTATGGCTACACCTTC. Translation gives CASSLGSVFYGYTF. The chain recombines TRBV7-2 with TRBJ1-2; no reliable D call. The germline gives CDR1 SGHTA, CDR2 FQGNSA. The ends were cut back, 1 base at V and 4 bases at J, with 10 bases in the middle. The CDR3 runs to 14 residues. Filled out from reference TRBV7-2 and TRBJ1-2, the complete variable domain reads GAGVSQSPSNKVTEKGKDVELRCDPISGHTALYWYRQSLGQGLEFLIYFQGNSAPDKSGLPSDRFSAERTGGSVSTLTIQRTQQEDSAVYLCASSLGSVFYGYTFGSGTRLTVV.

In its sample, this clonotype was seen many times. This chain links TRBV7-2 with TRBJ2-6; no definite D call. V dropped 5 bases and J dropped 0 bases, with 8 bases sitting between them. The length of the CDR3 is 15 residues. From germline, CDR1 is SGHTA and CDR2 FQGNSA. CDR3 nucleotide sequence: TGTGCCAGCAGCACCTCGGTCTCTGGGGCCAACGTCCTGACTTTC. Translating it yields CASSTSVSGANVLTF.

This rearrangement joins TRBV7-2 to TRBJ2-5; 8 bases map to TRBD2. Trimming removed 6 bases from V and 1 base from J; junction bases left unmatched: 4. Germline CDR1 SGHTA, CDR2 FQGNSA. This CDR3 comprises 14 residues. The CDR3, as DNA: TGTGCCAGCAGGCGCGGGGGGACCCAAGAGACCCAGTACTTC. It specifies CASRRGGTQETQYF.

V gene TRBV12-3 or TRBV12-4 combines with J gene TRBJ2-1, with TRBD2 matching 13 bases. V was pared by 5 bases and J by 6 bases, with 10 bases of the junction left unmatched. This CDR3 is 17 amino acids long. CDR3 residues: CASSALGLAGVRNEQFF. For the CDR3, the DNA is TGTGCCAGCAGTGCGCTTGGACTAGCGGGAGTACGCAATGAGCAGTTCTTC.

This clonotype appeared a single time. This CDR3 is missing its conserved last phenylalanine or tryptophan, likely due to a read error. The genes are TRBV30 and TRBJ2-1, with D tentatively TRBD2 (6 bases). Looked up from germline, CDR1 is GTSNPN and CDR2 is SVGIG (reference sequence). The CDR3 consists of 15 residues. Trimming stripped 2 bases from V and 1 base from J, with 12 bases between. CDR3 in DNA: TGTGCCTGGAGTCCCGCTAGCGTTTCCTACAATGAGCAGTTCCTC. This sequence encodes CAWSPASVSYNEQFL.

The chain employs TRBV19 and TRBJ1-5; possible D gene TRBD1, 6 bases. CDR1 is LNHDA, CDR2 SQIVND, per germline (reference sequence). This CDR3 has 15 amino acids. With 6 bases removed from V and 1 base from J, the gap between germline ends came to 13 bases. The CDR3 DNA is TGTGCCAGTAGGATACAGGGAACGAGCAATCAGCCCCAGCATTTT. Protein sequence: CASRIQGTSNQPQHF. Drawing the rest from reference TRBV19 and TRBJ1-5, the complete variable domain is DGGITQSPKYLFRKEGQNVTLSCEQNLNHDAMYWYRQDPGQGLRLIYYSQIVNDFQKGDIAEGYSVSREKKESFPLTVTSAQKNPTAFYLCASRIQGTSNQPQHFGDGTRLSIL.

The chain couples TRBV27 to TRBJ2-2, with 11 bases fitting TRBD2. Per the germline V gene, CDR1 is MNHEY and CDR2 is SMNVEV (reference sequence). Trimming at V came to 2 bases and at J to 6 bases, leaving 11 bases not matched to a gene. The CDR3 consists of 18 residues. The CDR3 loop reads CASSLIAGGRGVAGELFF. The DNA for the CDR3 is TGTGCCAGCAGTTTAATAGCGGGAGGGAGAGGAGTGGCCGGGGAGCTGTTTTTT.

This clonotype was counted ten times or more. CDR3 DNA sequence: TGTGCCAGCAGCGGACAGGGGTGGACCCTCCACTTT. As protein: CASSGQGWTLHF. The chain carries TRBV6-2 or TRBV6-3 and TRBJ1-6; TRBD1 matches at 9 bases. The V gene end was trimmed by 6 bases and the J gene end by 14 bases; junction bases not matched to a gene: 5. Germline V gene lookup returns CDR1 MNHEY and CDR2 SVGEGT. The CDR3 is 12 residues long.

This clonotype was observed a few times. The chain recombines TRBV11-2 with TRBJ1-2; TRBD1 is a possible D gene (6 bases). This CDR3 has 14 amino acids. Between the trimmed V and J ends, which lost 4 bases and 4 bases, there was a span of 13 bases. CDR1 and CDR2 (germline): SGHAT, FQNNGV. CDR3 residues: CASSSEQGIYGYTF. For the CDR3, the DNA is TGTGCCAGCAGCTCTGAACAGGGAATCTATGGCTACACCTTC.

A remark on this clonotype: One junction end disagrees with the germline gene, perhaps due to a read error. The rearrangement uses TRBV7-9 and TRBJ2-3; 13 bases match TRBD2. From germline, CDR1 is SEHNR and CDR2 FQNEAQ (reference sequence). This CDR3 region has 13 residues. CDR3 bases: TGTGCCAGCAGCACGACTAGCGGGGGGCTAATAGATTTT. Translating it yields CASSTTSGGLIDF.

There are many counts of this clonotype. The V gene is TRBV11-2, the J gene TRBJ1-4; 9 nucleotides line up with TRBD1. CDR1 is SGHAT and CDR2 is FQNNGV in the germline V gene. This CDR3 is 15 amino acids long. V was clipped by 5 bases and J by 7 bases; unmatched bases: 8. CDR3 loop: CASSQTGGVGEKLFF. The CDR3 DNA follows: TGTGCCAGCAGCCAAACAGGGGGCGTTGGTGAAAAACTGTTTTTT.